One and the same sample provided the 13 T cell receptor beta chains below, sequenced in a study of identifying expanded T cells in peripheral blood. The table came from immunoSEQ multiplex PCR; TCRdb's copy has only in-frame clones and leaves some out. The sample lists over 75,000 clones; 70% to 90% were seen once. Sequencing was carried out using blood. The receptors were sampled from a person aged 18-69 years in good health.

V gene TRBV10-1 combines with J gene TRBJ1-1; the D is unclear. CDR3 length equals 13 residues. Germline CDR1 is WNHNN and CDR2 is SYGVQD (reference sequence). With 6 bases removed from V and 0 bases from J, the gap between germline ends came to 8 bases. CDR3: CASRQSMNTEAFF. The CDR3 DNA follows: TGCGCCAGCAGACAGAGCATGAACACTGAAGCTTTCTTT.

This chain uses TRBV9 with TRBJ2-7, with 8 bases lining up with TRBD1. The CDR3 spans 15 residues. Germline V lookup: CDR1 SGDLS, CDR2 YYNGEE. V gave up 0 bases and J gave up 0 bases; unmatched junction bases: 2. In DNA, the CDR3 is TGTGCCAGCAGCGTAGGAACAGGGGGCTCCTACGAGCAGTACTTC. It encodes CASSVGTGGSYEQYF.

V usage is TRBV9 and J usage is TRBJ2-7; possibly TRBD2 for D (5 bases). CDR1 is SGDLS, CDR2 YYNGEE, per germline. Trimming removed 0 bases at V and 3 bases at J, with 10 bases between. The CDR3 length is 14 residues. This chain's CDR3 is CASSVGGEGYEQYF. DNA of the CDR3: TGTGCCAGCAGCGTAGGTGGCGAGGGCTACGAGCAGTACTTC.

V and J are TRBV21-1 and TRBJ1-4. TRBV21-1 is listed as a pseudogene. The CDR3 covers 17 residues. CDR3 region: CASNRDISLRRDEKLFF. Here the CDR3 DNA reads TGTGCCAGCAACCGGGACATTTCCCTCCGGAGGGATGAAAAACTGTTTTTT.

The V call is TRBV10-1, the J call TRBJ2-7; 9 bases are shared with TRBD1. Germline V gives CDR1 WNHNN, CDR2 SYGVQD (reference sequence). V shed 4 bases, J shed 5 bases, and the junction held 6 bases outside the gene matches. The CDR3 sequence is 14 residues long. The CDR3 DNA reads TGCGCCAGCAGTGGGGGGACAGGGAACGACGAGCAGTACTTC. It codes for CASSGGTGNDEQYF.

This chain uses TRBV6-1 with TRBJ1-5; tentatively, D is TRBD1 (6 bases). V was clipped by 1 base and J by 7 bases, with 14 bases between them. The CDR3 spans 15 residues. Germline V gene data show CDR1 as MNHNS and CDR2 as SASEGT. This CDR3 reads CASSEGSGARQPQHF. The CDR3 bases are TGTGCCAGCAGTGAAGGGTCAGGGGCCCGCCAGCCCCAGCATTTT.

This chain uses TRBV2 with TRBJ1-2, with unresolved D. Per germline, CDR1 SNHLY and CDR2 FYNNEI. Trimming took off 2 bases at V and 8 bases at J, with 18 bases between the two ends. The CDR3 sequence is 15 residues long. The CDR3: CASSELPGGRSGYTF. CDR3 coding DNA: TGTGCCAGCAGTGAATTGCCAGGTGGAAGGAGCGGCTACACCTTC.

This chain uses TRBV28 with TRBJ2-5; D is ambiguous. Trimming pared 3 bases from V and 9 bases from J, leaving 8 bases between. The CDR3 loop spans 11 amino acids. Per the germline V gene, CDR1 is MDHEN and CDR2 is SYDVKM. The CDR3 loop reads CASSFYGAQYF. CDR3 nucleotides: TGTGCCAGCAGTTTCTATGGCGCCCAGTACTTC. The variable domain in full, with the rest retrieved from reference TRBV28 and TRBJ2-5, is DVKVTQSSRYLVKRTGEKVFLECVQDMDHENMFWYRQDPGLGLRLIYFSYDVKMKEKGDIPEGYSVSREKKERFSLILESASTNQTSMYLCASSFYGAQYFGPGTRLLVL.

The J gene is TRBJ2-7, the V gene TRBV4-2; 13 positions agree with TRBD2. V was pared by 3 bases and J by 2 bases, with 1 base of the junction left unmatched. Germline V gene data show CDR1 as LGHNA and CDR2 as YNFKEQ. This CDR3 comprises 15 residues. The CDR3 sequence is CASSHTSGGAYEQYF. CDR3 sequence (DNA): TGTGCCAGCAGCCACACTAGCGGGGGGGCCTACGAGCAGTACTTC.

The CDR3 coding sequence is TGTGCCAGCAGCTTGCAGGGTGCTTCCAACGTCCTGACTTTC. Translation: CASSLQGASNVLTF. This rearrangement joins TRBV7-3 to TRBJ2-6, with D possibly matching TRBD1 (5 bases). The V gene's germline CDR1 is SGHTA and CDR2 FQGTGA. Trimming removed 3 bases from V and 8 bases from J, with 11 bases in between. This CDR3 region has 14 residues.

This chain connects TRBV6-4 to TRBJ2-1, with TRBD2 matching over 10 bases. This CDR3 has 15 amino acids. Germline V lookup: CDR1 MRHNA, CDR2 SNTAGT. With V trimmed by 5 bases and J by 7 bases, 8 bases remained unmatched. The CDR3 loop is CASSYEAGGVNEQFF. As DNA, the CDR3 is TGTGCCAGCAGTTACGAAGCGGGGGGGGTGAATGAGCAGTTCTTC.

The rearrangement joins TRBV7-2 to TRBJ1-1; TRBD1 agrees at 9 bases. Germline CDR1 SGHTA, CDR2 FQGNSA. The J segment lost 5 bases and the V segment lost 4 bases, leaving 11 bases of the junction unmatched. The CDR3 spans 16 residues. The CDR3 here is CASSSRDRVWGTEAFF. The CDR3 DNA follows: TGTGCCAGCAGCTCCCGGGACAGGGTATGGGGGACTGAAGCTTTCTTT. The variable domain in full, with the rest retrieved from reference TRBV7-2 and TRBJ1-1, is GAGVSQSPSNKVTEKGKDVELRCDPISGHTALYWYRQSLGQGLEFLIYFQGNSAPDKSGLPSDRFSAERTGGSVSTLTIQRTQQEDSAVYLCASSSRDRVWGTEAFFGQGTRLTVV.

This chain uses TRBV6-4 with TRBJ2-1; D not certain. The CDR3 length is 14 residues. V was trimmed by 0 bases and J by 2 bases, leaving 5 bases between them. Germline lookup yields CDR1 MRHNA and CDR2 SNTAGT. The CDR3 DNA is TGTGCCAGCAGTGACTCAGCTACCTACAATGAGCAGTTCTTC. Protein sequence: CASSDSATYNEQFF.